The 19 T cell receptor beta chains listed next were all sequenced from one sample in a study of OX40 agonist ivuxolimab in advanced cancers. The library was made by the immunoSEQ multiplex PCR assay. TCRdb retrieved this table from immuneACCESS and kept in-frame rearrangements only. Not all clones are present; in checked studies, unresolved V genes account for under half, and no reason is known for the remainder. The table for this sample lists 48,000 or so clones; 81% of them were counted only once. Around 7.1% of the sample lies in the top ten. Sequences were derived from CD4+ or CD8+ T cells sorted from blood, sampled in a trial of the OX40 agonist ivuxolimab. These receptors all stem from an adult with an advanced solid tumor such as melanoma, head and neck, liver or kidney cancer.

This chain links TRBV10-3 with TRBJ2-7, with TRBD1 identical over 8 bases. The junction had 5 bases not matched to a gene; V was cut back by 4 bases and J by 6 bases. Germline V lookup: CDR1 ENHRY, CDR2 SYGVKD. This CDR3 has 13 amino acids. CDR3 sequence reads: CAISGTQGAEQYF. The CDR3 bases are TGTGCCATCAGTGGGACCCAGGGGGCCGAGCAGTACTTC.

This chain joins TRBV7-2 and TRBJ2-7; 14 bases are a match to TRBD2. Germline loops: CDR1 SGHTA, CDR2 FQGNSA. CDR3 length: 15 amino acids. V was clipped by 5 bases and J by 3 bases; unmatched bases: 3. The DNA for the CDR3 is TGTGCCAGCAGCGGGACTAGCGGGAGTCGCTACGAGCAGTACTTC. This encodes CASSGTSGSRYEQYF.

The V and J genes are TRBV11-2 and TRBJ2-7, with TRBD2 identical over 14 bases. J was trimmed by 4 bases and V by 4 bases; bases with no gene match: 15. The CDR3 contains 19 residues. Germline CDR1 reads SGHAT; CDR2 reads FQNNGV. The CDR3 loop reads CASSYEVGTSGSTGYEQYF. CDR3 in DNA: TGTGCCAGCAGCTATGAGGTGGGGACTAGCGGGAGTACTGGTTACGAGCAGTACTTC.

The table lists this clone with a count of one. The V call is TRBV7-6, the J call TRBJ1-1; TRBD1 agrees at 9 bases. Germline CDR1 is SGHVS and CDR2 is FNYEAQ. The CDR3 is 13 residues long. V lost 5 bases and J lost 5; bases outside the gene matches: 3. The CDR3 DNA reads as TGTGCCAGCAGCCGAGGGACAGGGACTGAAGCTTTCTTT. The encoded protein is CASSRGTGTEAFF.

A single count supports this clone. The V and J genes are TRBV11-2 and TRBJ1-5, with D perhaps TRBD1 (6 bases). V lost 5 bases and J lost 0, with 20 bases in between. This CDR3 region has 18 residues. Germline V CDR1 and CDR2: SGHAT, FQNNGV. In DNA, the CDR3 is TGTGCCAGCAGCCCCCGACAGGACCTCGACGATAGCAATCAGCCCCAGCATTTT. It specifies CASSPRQDLDDSNQPQHF.

The chain carries TRBV6-5 and TRBJ2-6; unclear D gene. CDR3 length: 14 amino acids. The V and J ends lost 8 bases and 4 bases respectively, with 12 bases between them. CDR1 is MNHEY, CDR2 SVGAGI, per germline. The CDR3 spells CASVDARGANVLTF. The CDR3 DNA reads TGTGCCAGCGTGGACGCGAGGGGGGCCAACGTCCTGACTTTC.

V is TRBV4-3 and J is TRBJ1-5; D is uncertain. The CDR3 runs 11 residues. The germline V and J ends were trimmed by 11 bases and 6 bases, with 11 bases remaining between them. Germline CDR1 LGHNA, CDR2 YSLEER. The CDR3 DNA is TGCGCCGTAGGGCCGGGTCAGCCCCAGCATTTT. Its translation: CAVGPGQPQHF.

The CDR3 DNA is TGTGCCAGCAGTTTATCTTCGGGGGCCCCCTATGGCTACACCTTC. Translation gives CASSLSSGAPYGYTF. V gene TRBV6-7 combines with J gene TRBJ1-2; maybe TRBD1 (6 bases). TRBV6-7 is recorded as an ORF, its role being uncertain. Trimming stripped 4 bases from V and 4 bases from J, with 16 bases between. This CDR3 is 15 amino acids long.

This clone was counted only a few times. J is TRBJ1-2 and V is TRBV12-5; 10 bases are shared with TRBD1. The CDR3 runs 18 residues. V gave up 7 bases and J gave up 7 bases; unmatched junction bases: 21. Germline CDR1 and CDR2: LGHNT and FRNRAP. This CDR3 reads CASAISVLRDRGLGGYTF. In DNA, the CDR3 is TGTGCTAGTGCTATCTCAGTTCTACGGGACAGGGGACTTGGTGGCTACACCTTC.

The V and J genes are TRBV2 and TRBJ2-1; D is undetermined. Trimming cost V 6 bases and J 4 bases, with 7 bases left between them. The CDR3 has 12 amino acids. The germline gives CDR1 SNHLY, CDR2 FYNNEI. CDR3: CASSGDYNEQFF. CDR3 DNA sequence: TGTGCCAGCAGCGGTGATTACAATGAGCAGTTCTTC.

The V gene is TRBV5-1, the J gene TRBJ2-1; a weak D match, TRBD1 (6 bases). CDR1 is SGHRS, CDR2 YFSETQ, per germline. The CDR3 has 17 residues. Trimming shortened V by 0 bases and J by 5 bases, and 18 bases separated the two germline ends. The CDR3 DNA reads as TGCGCCAGCAGCTTGGCCTTTCGAGGGGGTCTCAACAATGAGCAGTTCTTC. It yields the protein CASSLAFRGGLNNEQFF.

This chain uses TRBV29-1 with TRBJ2-5, with 9 bases aligning to TRBD2. The J call may be in error: the DNA end matches TRBJ2-7 better. CDR1 is SQVTM, CDR2 ANQGSEA, per germline. The CDR3 length is 13 residues. In DNA form, the CDR3 reads TGCAGCGTCCGTAGCGGGAGTGTGTACGAGCAGTACTTC. This encodes CSVRSGSVYEQYF.

The rearrangement joins TRBV7-9 to TRBJ1-5, with 7 bases that match TRBD1. The CDR3 length is 18 residues. Trimming at V came to 7 bases and at J to 0 bases, leaving 15 bases not matched to a gene. CDR1 SEHNR and CDR2 FQNEAQ come from the germline V gene (reference sequence). The CDR3 sequence is CASTTGLRGQHSNQPQHF. The CDR3 nucleotides read TGTGCCAGCACCACGGGGTTGAGGGGACAGCATAGCAATCAGCCCCAGCATTTT.

This clone was picked up one time. The V and J genes are TRBV7-9 and TRBJ2-5; possibly TRBD2 for D (5 bases). Looked up from germline, CDR1 is SEHNR and CDR2 is FQNEAQ (reference sequence). V was cut by 0 bases and J by 5 bases, with 10 bases left in between. This CDR3 contains 14 residues. This CDR3 is CASSLAGRAETQYF. The CDR3 DNA sequence: TGTGCCAGCAGCTTAGCTGGGCGGGCGGAGACCCAGTACTTC.

The gene calls are TRBV15 and TRBJ1-1; D is undetermined. Germline V gene lookup returns CDR1 LNHNV and CDR2 YYDKDF (reference sequence). The CDR3 loop spans 14 amino acids. Trimming stripped 3 bases from V and 5 bases from J, with 13 bases between. The CDR3 nucleotides read TGTGCCACCAGCAGGCTGGGCGTGGGGACTGAAGCTTTCTTT. Translated: CATSRLGVGTEAFF.

CDR3: CASSLRPSGDYEQYF. In nucleotides, the CDR3 is TGTGCCAGCAGCCTACGGCCTAGCGGAGACTACGAGCAGTACTTC. The V gene is TRBV6-5, the J gene TRBJ2-7, with 7 bases fitting TRBD2. From germline, CDR1 is MNHEY and CDR2 SVGAGI. This CDR3 is 15 amino acids long. Losses at the gene ends were 6 bases for V and 3 bases for J; bases not matched to a gene: 11.

The V and J genes are TRBV27 and TRBJ1-3; no clear D gene. The CDR3 spans 17 residues. The V and J ends lost 6 bases and 0 bases respectively, with 18 bases between them. The V gene's germline CDR1 is MNHEY and CDR2 SMNVEV (reference sequence). In DNA, the CDR3 is TGTGCCAGCAGAAGCTCCTCAGGCACCCGCTCTGGAAACACCATATATTTT. The encoded protein is CASRSSSGTRSGNTIYF.

This clone was observed once. V and J are TRBV5-1 and TRBJ2-7, with TRBD2 matching over 10 bases. The CDR3 covers 15 residues. Germline V gene sequence: CDR1 SGHRS, CDR2 YFSETQ. V lost 3 bases and J lost 1; bases outside the gene matches: 4. In nucleotides, the CDR3 is TGCGCCAGCAGCTCTAGCGGGAGTGGTTCCTACGAGCAGTACTTC. Encoded protein: CASSSSGSGSYEQYF.

V and J are TRBV27 and TRBJ1-2; 8 positions match TRBD1. This CDR3 is built from 14 residues. The V segment lost 5 bases and the J segment 6 bases; nucleotides outside the gene matches: 8. The germline V gene encodes CDR1 MNHEY and CDR2 SMNVEV (reference sequence). The CDR3 coding sequence is TGTGCCAGCAGTCCAACGACAGGGGCAGATGGCTACACCTTC. Translating it yields CASSPTTGADGYTF.